Here is one TCR beta chain with its context. Its antigen remains unidentified. The Oncomine TCR Beta short-read assay generated sequence data from the DNA of cultured CD4+ T cells. TCRdb itself ran the PCR reads through MiXCR, one entry per CDR3 protein. The sample consists of more than 15,000 distinct CDR3 sequences, approximately 55% of them appearing once. These data come from a study of vaccination and CD4 T cells after COVID-19. For the study at large: SARS-CoV-2 PCR on nasal swabs had been positive for the convalescent patients; several were mild and one was severe. Cultures serving as controls received a peptide pool (CEFX or HIV-1 Nef) or no peptide. Post-COVID draws followed diagnosis by a median 101 days (range 35 to 161). Study results and limitations: In convalescent patients, 304 of 307 vaccine-specific clones were spike mono-reactive.

Treatment noted: roughly 11-day PBMC culture with coronavirus spike peptide pools or control peptides (ViraFEST assay). The CDR3 loop spans 13 amino acids. V lost 5 bases and J 3 bases, leaving 8 bases between the germline ends. Germline V lookup: CDR1 SGHAT, CDR2 FQDESV (reference sequence). The TCR was taken from a human donor who had recovered from COVID-19. This chain joins TRBV11-1 and TRBJ1-5, with D possibly matching TRBD1 (6 bases). The specimen sequenced was CD4+ T cells from blood, cultured in vitro. The DNA of the CDR3 is TGTGCCAGCAGCCAGGGGAACAATCAGCCCCAGCATTTT. It yields the protein CASSQGNNQPQHF.